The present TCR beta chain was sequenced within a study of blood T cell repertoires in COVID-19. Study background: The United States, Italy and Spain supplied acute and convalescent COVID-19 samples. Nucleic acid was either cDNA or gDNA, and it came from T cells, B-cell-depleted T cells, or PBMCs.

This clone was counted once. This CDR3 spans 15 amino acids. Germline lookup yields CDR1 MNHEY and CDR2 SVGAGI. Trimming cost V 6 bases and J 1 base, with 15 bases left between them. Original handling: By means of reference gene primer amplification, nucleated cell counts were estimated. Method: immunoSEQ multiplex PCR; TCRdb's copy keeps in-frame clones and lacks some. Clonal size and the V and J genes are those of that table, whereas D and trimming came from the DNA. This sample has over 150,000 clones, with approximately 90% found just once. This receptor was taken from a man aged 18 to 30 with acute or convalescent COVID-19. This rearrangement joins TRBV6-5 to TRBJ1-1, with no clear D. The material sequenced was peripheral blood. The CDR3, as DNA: TGTGCCAGCAGCGGGAACCTCCTTAGGAACACTGAAGCTTTCTTT. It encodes CASSGNLLRNTEAFF.